This T cell receptor (beta chain) came from a study of T cell responses to AZD1222 COVID-19 vaccine (dated by TCRdb to the early 2020s). General notes on the study: A total of 233 trial participants underwent TCR sequencing, of whom more than 200 had received two doses of AZD1222 and 26 had received two doses of the MenACWY control vaccine. Enrollment into the trials was organized by age into subgroups of 18-55, 56-69 and 70-plus years, and those subgroups contained roughly 150, 30 and 60 TCR-sequenced participants, respectively. Summary of the overall study and its limitations: Spike-specific TCR breadth and depth rose significantly after two AZD1222 doses compared with day 0 and with MenACWY recipients. Epitopes outside the regions mutated in the B.1.351 and B.1.1.7 variants were reportedly recognized by nearly half of the unique spike-specific TCRs. CD4 TCRs associated with the vaccine covered the entire spike protein, and the dominant responses were in regions 160-218 and 743-854. Because no day 14 peak-response samples were available, the repertoires could be characterized only after the peak T cell response. Conclusions about previously exposed vaccinees were limited because only a handful of AZD1222 recipients were SARS-CoV-2 seropositive at baseline. Participants were mostly white British, with more females than males. The authors suggested clonal diversity may have been underestimated. In the small 56-69-year group, the increase in depth fell short of significance, most likely because of low power.

The CDR3 regions of human TCRbeta chains were analyzed by immunosequencing. The authors' pipeline ran thus. Repertoire TCRs were checked for matches against a reference library of SARS-CoV-2-specific TCRs that had been generated using the MIRA antigen-specificity platform. Breadth was defined as the fraction of unique TCRs that were SARS-CoV-2-associated. Depth was defined as the fraction of total T cells that were SARS-CoV-2-associated. Using the MIRA data, each spike-specific TCR was assigned both to the spike region to which the TCR was reactive and to a CD4 or CD8 class. Log10-transformed breadth and depth values were compared by one-way ANOVA with Sidak's multiple comparisons tests. TCRdb stores this immuneACCESS table with in-frame sequences only. Part of the clones is absent; in the studies checked, under half of the shortfall reflects unresolved V genes, and no reason is known for the rest. The DNA gave D and trimming, while V, J and clone size come from that table. The sample has roughly 56,000 clones on record, around 81% of them singletons. 26% of the sample is in the top ten clones.

The sample's time point label, in plain terms: about 28 days (+/-7) after the second vaccine dose. AZD1222 recipients whose second dose came at about 4 weeks and those whose second dose came at about 12 weeks were combined into one group, since spike-specific TCR depth and breadth did not differ between the two schedules. Vaccinee samples came from UK trials COV001 and COV002, including a single-blind randomized controlled phase 2/3 trial of AZD1222 (ChAdOx1 nCoV-19) in healthy adults. For TCRbeta chain sequencing, PBMC samples from trial participants were taken at day 0 and at day 28 after the second dose. With respect to this clone: Its binding antigen is unknown. No much larger clone exists at a distance of one base, and base qualities are not known.

Cut back by 4 bases and 4 bases, the V and J ends lie 5 bases apart. CDR1 and CDR2, per the germline V gene, are SGHRS and YFSETQ. The CDR3 holds 11 amino acids from the cysteine to the phenylalanine. The sequence is cut down to CDR3 DNA, 33 bases in frame from base 1. The chain employs TRBV5-1 and TRBJ2-5; a tentative D call is TRBD2 (5 bases match). This clonotype was obtained from an adult who received the AZD1222 COVID-19 vaccine. Sample: peripheral blood, taken 28 days after the second AZD1222 dose. The CDR3 has the sequence CASSSGETQYF. In nucleotide form, the sequence is TGCGCCAGCAGCAGCGGAGAGACCCAGTACTTC.